The present TCR beta chain was sequenced within a study of identical twins. Points from the study as a whole: For monozygotic twins, models underestimated out-of-frame TCR alpha sharing. The presence of invariant MAIT and iNKT cells could partly confound analyses of zero-insertion sequences.

The CDR3 loop spans 13 amino acids. The V and J ends lost 8 bases and 8 bases respectively, with 18 bases between them. Germline loops: CDR1 SEHNR, CDR2 FQNEAQ (reference sequence). TCRdb analysed the 5' RACE reads with MiXCR anew, one entry per CDR3 protein. In the table there are around 690,000 distinct CDR3 sequences, over 20% of which are singletons. With regard to this clonotype: Its antigen is still unknown.

These data were likewise used in another study, on T cells expressing NK-cell markers. That study reports: The study drew TCR beta repertoires from sorted CD3+CD56+NKG2C+, CD3+CD56+NKG2C- and CD3+CD56-NKG2C+ T cells.

The sequence derives from a woman aged 18-35 years in good health. The chain couples TRBV7-9 to TRBJ1-2; a possible D gene is TRBD1 (6 bases). Sequencing used PBMCs. CDR3 bases: TGTGCCAGCCTCACAGGGAGCGTGGGAGGCTACACCTTC. Its translation is CASLTGSVGGYTF.